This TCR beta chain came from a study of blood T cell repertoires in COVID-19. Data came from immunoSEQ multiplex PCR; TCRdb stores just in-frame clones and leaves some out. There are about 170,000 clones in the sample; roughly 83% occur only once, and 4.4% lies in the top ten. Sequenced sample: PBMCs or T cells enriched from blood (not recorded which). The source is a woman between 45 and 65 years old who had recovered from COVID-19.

CDR3 DNA sequence: TGTGCCAGCAGCCCCTCTCGGCCCGAGGCGGGACAAGAGACCCAGTACTTC. Protein sequence: CASSPSRPEAGQETQYF. The rearrangement links TRBV9 to TRBJ2-5, with D perhaps TRBD2 (6 bases). Germline V lookup: CDR1 SGDLS, CDR2 YYNGEE. Trimming took 4 bases from V and 2 from J, leaving 21 bases between them. The CDR3 loop spans 17 amino acids. The full variable domain, completed using reference TRBV9 and TRBJ2-5, is DSGVTQTPKHLITATGQRVTLRCSPRSGDLSVYWYQQSLDQGLQFLIQYYNGEERAKGNILERFSAQQFPDLHSELNLSSLELGDSALYFCASSPSRPEAGQETQYFGPGTRLLVL.